This T cell receptor (beta chain) comes out of a study of blood T cell repertoires in COVID-19. Study-wide background: In each case, the material was cDNA or gDNA derived from T cells, B-cell-depleted T cells, or PBMCs.

This CDR3 has 15 residues. The germline V gene has CDR1 SGHNT and CDR2 YYREEE (reference sequence). V lost 0 bases and J 0 bases, leaving 7 bases between the germline ends. Participants were aged 18 to 89 years, lived in 20 to 25 US areas, and enrolled virtually. Researchers sorted participants into cohorts using their self-reported clinical history. Source study methods: Estimated nucleated cell counts came from reference gene primer amplification. Assay: immunoSEQ multiplex PCR; the TCRdb copy retains only in-frame clones and omits some. Clone size and V and J calls were adopted from that table, with D and trimming inferred from the DNA. This sample yields roughly 260,000 clones, of which 83% are seen a single time; 3.6% belongs to the top ten.

The receptor was isolated from a woman aged 40 to 49 who had been exposed to COVID-19. The rearrangement joins TRBV5-4 to TRBJ2-1, with D hard to call. Source material: PBMCs or T cells enriched from blood (not recorded which). The CDR3 region is CASSLGPTSYNEQFF. As DNA, the CDR3 is TGTGCCAGCAGCTTGGGGCCCACCTCCTACAATGAGCAGTTCTTC.